This entry lists 24 T cell receptor beta chains sequenced from one sample in a study of blood T cells in healthy people across ages. Sample-barcoded 5' priming and a J-beta primer mix drove a second PCR of roughly 7 to 11 cycles. TCRdb ran MiXCR on the 5' RACE reads and lists one entry per CDR3 protein. The sample consists of hundreds of thousands of distinct CDR3 sequences, around 49% of them appearing once. The sample consisted of blood. Source of these receptors: a woman aged 55-70 years in good health.

The chain links TRBV20-1 to TRBJ1-6; 10 nucleotides agree with TRBD1. Germline trimming cut 6 bases from V and 8 bases from J; bases unmatched to any gene: 10. The CDR3 spans 15 residues. Germline V CDR1 and CDR2: DFQATT, SNEGSKA (reference sequence). CDR3: CSAIRDRGWDSPLHF. The CDR3 region has the DNA TGCAGTGCCATCCGGGACAGGGGCTGGGATTCACCCCTCCACTTT.

This chain links TRBV20-1 with TRBJ1-5; D is perhaps TRBD1 (6 bases). The V end lost 7 bases, the J end lost 1 base, and 20 bases lay between the germline ends. Germline V gene sequence: CDR1 DFQATT, CDR2 SNEGSKA (reference sequence). This CDR3 spans 16 amino acids. This chain's CDR3 is CSGSRSGVGSNQPQHF. The CDR3 DNA reads as TGCAGTGGGAGTCGATCAGGGGTGGGGAGCAATCAGCCCCAGCATTTT.

The rearrangement links TRBV6-1 to TRBJ1-2; D not resolved. CDR3 length: 13 amino acids. Trimming took off 2 bases at V and 4 bases at J, with 8 bases between the two ends. Germline CDR1 reads MNHNS; CDR2 reads SASEGT. CDR3 nucleotide sequence: TGTGCCAGCAGTGAACTTCCAGGCTATGGCTACACCTTC. Residues: CASSELPGYGYTF.

The chain employs TRBV5-1 and TRBJ1-1; D gene ambiguous. Looked up from germline, CDR1 is SGHRS and CDR2 is YFSETQ. The CDR3 contains 12 residues. V lost 2 bases to trimming and J lost 7 bases, with 9 bases between them. CDR3 bases: TGCGCCAGCAGCTTTTCGGGAATTGAAGCTTTCTTT. Translating gives CASSFSGIEAFF.

The chain is built from TRBV6-1 and TRBJ2-3; 8 bases agree with TRBD2. Losses at the gene ends were 3 bases for V and 11 bases for J; bases not matched to a gene: 13. This CDR3 has 15 residues. Germline CDR1 and CDR2: MNHNS and SASEGT. The CDR3 reads CASSEGLGVHYMQYF. The CDR3 region has the DNA TGTGCCAGCAGTGAGGGACTAGGGGTACACTATATGCAGTATTTT.

The rearrangement links TRBV3-1 to TRBJ2-7; D call uncertain. CDR3 size: 14 residues. Germline CDR1 is LGHDT and CDR2 is YNNKEL (reference sequence). Trimming shortened V by 1 base and J by 2 bases, and 9 bases separated the two germline ends. The CDR3 here is CASSQVLRPYEQYF. The CDR3, as DNA: TGTGCCAGCAGCCAAGTGTTAAGGCCCTACGAGCAGTACTTC.

The rearrangement uses TRBV12-5 and TRBJ1-1, with TRBD1 matching 11 bases. The V gene's germline CDR1 is LGHNT and CDR2 FRNRAP. This CDR3 region has 18 residues. Unmatched junction bases numbered 9, after V lost 0 bases and J lost 3 bases. CDR3 sequence reads: CASGLVLPDRGLDTEAFF. The CDR3 nucleotides are TGTGCTAGTGGTTTGGTGCTTCCGGACAGGGGGCTCGACACTGAAGCTTTCTTT. The full variable domain, completed using reference TRBV12-5 and TRBJ1-1, is DARVTQTPRHKVTEMGQEVTMRCQPILGHNTVFWYRQTMMQGLELLAYFRNRAPLDDSGMPKDRFSAEMPDATLATLKIQPSEPRDSAVYFCASGLVLPDRGLDTEAFFGQGTRLTVV.

This chain joins TRBV20-1 and TRBJ2-5, with 7 bases that match TRBD2. The V segment lost 7 bases and the J segment 5 bases; nucleotides outside the gene matches: 7. Per germline, CDR1 DFQATT and CDR2 SNEGSKA (reference sequence). The CDR3 totals 12 residues. This CDR3 is CSVAREPETQYF. CDR3 bases: TGCAGTGTGGCGCGGGAGCCGGAGACCCAGTACTTC.

The chain couples TRBV20-1 to TRBJ2-3, with D uncertain. CDR1 and CDR2 (germline): DFQATT, SNEGSKA (reference sequence). The germline V and J ends were trimmed by 0 bases and 5 bases, with 18 bases remaining between them. The CDR3 is 16 amino acids. The CDR3 nucleotides read TGCAGTGCTAGAGATAGCTTTAATAGGTTCCAAGATACGCAGTATTTT. Translated: CSARDSFNRFQDTQYF.

This clonotype was counted many times. The V call is TRBV7-9, the J call TRBJ2-3; D gene ambiguous. The CDR3 loop spans 14 amino acids. Between the trimmed V and J ends, which lost 4 bases and 7 bases, there was a span of 15 bases. Looked up from germline, CDR1 is SEHNR and CDR2 is FQNEAQ (reference sequence). This CDR3 reads CASSSPRPRNTQYF. CDR3 coding DNA: TGTGCCAGCAGCTCCCCCAGGCCCAGGAATACGCAGTATTTT.

The J gene is TRBJ1-2, the V gene TRBV7-2; weak D call: TRBD1 (5 bases). V lost 4 bases, J lost 6 bases, and 15 bases lay in between. This CDR3 has 14 amino acids. Germline V CDR1 and CDR2: SGHTA, FQGNSA. Here the CDR3 DNA reads TGTGCCAGCAGCTCCCGGATCAGAGGGGATGGCTACACCTTC. It translates to CASSSRIRGDGYTF.

Note on this clonotype: Given a much more abundant clone one base away, this may be a read error. The V and J genes are TRBV28 and TRBJ2-5; unclear D gene. The CDR3 contains 12 residues. Germline V gene data show CDR1 as MDHEN and CDR2 as SYDVKM. The V gene lost 3 bases and the J gene lost 5 bases, with 7 bases spanning the gap. The CDR3 loop reads CASSFMRETQYF. In DNA form, the CDR3 reads TGTGCCAGCAGTTTCATGAGGGAGACCCAGTACTTC.

The gene calls are TRBV28 and TRBJ2-1, with a weak D call TRBD2 (5 bases). With 3 bases removed from V and 5 bases from J, the gap between germline ends came to 11 bases. This CDR3 has 14 residues. Germline lookup yields CDR1 MDHEN and CDR2 SYDVKM. The CDR3 DNA follows: TGTGCCAGCAGTTTTCTAACTAGGGACAATGAGCAGTTCTTC. Amino acids: CASSFLTRDNEQFF.

The chain employs TRBV5-6 and TRBJ1-5; tentative D call: TRBD1 (6 bases). CDR3 length: 15 residues. Trimming removed 4 bases from V and 4 bases from J, with 15 bases in between. Per the germline V gene, CDR1 is SGHDT and CDR2 is YYEEEE. The CDR3 is CASSITGLPNQPQHF. In DNA, the CDR3 is TGTGCCAGCAGCATTACAGGGTTACCGAATCAGCCCCAGCATTTT.

The chain carries TRBV5-5 and TRBJ2-3; perhaps TRBD1 as D (5 bases). Germline CDR1 is SGHKS and CDR2 is YYEKEE (reference sequence). V lost 0 bases and J 5 bases, leaving 16 bases between the germline ends. The CDR3 loop spans 16 amino acids. The CDR3: CASSLVRQGVGDTQYF. DNA of the CDR3: TGTGCCAGCAGCTTGGTGAGGCAGGGCGTAGGAGATACGCAGTATTTT.

The chain combines TRBV28 with TRBJ1-3, with 7 bases that match TRBD1. J was trimmed by 12 bases and V by 7 bases; bases with no gene match: 15. The length of the CDR3 is 14 residues. The V gene's germline CDR1 is MDHEN and CDR2 SYDVKM. Here the CDR3 reads CASIQTVRQGDIYF. CDR3 DNA: TGTGCCAGCATCCAAACCGTACGGCAGGGGGACATATATTTT.

This chain joins TRBV6-5 and TRBJ2-1; possible D gene TRBD2, 5 bases. This CDR3 has 17 residues. Germline loops: CDR1 MNHEY, CDR2 SVGAGI. V lost 0 bases, J lost 6 bases, and 18 bases lay in between. CDR3 loop: CASSYSRARERFNEQFF. The CDR3 DNA is TGTGCCAGCAGTTACTCGAGGGCTAGGGAGAGGTTCAATGAGCAGTTCTTC.

This chain uses TRBV28 with TRBJ1-1, with 7 bases lining up with TRBD1. This CDR3 has 13 amino acids. Per the germline V gene, CDR1 is MDHEN and CDR2 is SYDVKM. V lost 5 bases, J lost 12 bases, and 12 bases stayed unmatched. The CDR3: CASSLEKQGRTFF. CDR3 bases: TGTGCCAGCAGTCTCGAAAAACAGGGGAGGACTTTCTTT.

The V call is TRBV12-3 or TRBV12-4, the J call TRBJ1-1; D remains unclear. V was shortened by 5 bases and J by 1 base, with 11 bases between the two germline ends. CDR3 length equals 14 residues. CDR3 amino acids: CASSPPPGNTEAFF. The CDR3 nucleotides read TGTGCCAGCAGTCCACCACCTGGGAACACTGAAGCTTTCTTT.

This clonotype was observed many times. The genes are TRBV7-2 and TRBJ1-1; no clear D. The CDR3 runs 12 residues. Trimming pared 3 bases from V and 1 base from J, leaving 3 bases between. Germline V gene sequence: CDR1 SGHTA, CDR2 FQGNSA. CDR3 sequence: CASSFSNTEAFF. CDR3 sequence (DNA): TGTGCCAGCAGCTTTTCGAACACTGAAGCTTTCTTT.

This clonotype was seen only a few times. The CDR3 protein is CSAVGDFEQYF. The CDR3 coding sequence is TGCAGCGCCGTGGGGGATTTCGAGCAGTACTTC. V gene TRBV29-1 combines with J gene TRBJ2-5, with D possibly called TRBD1 or TRBD2 (5 bases each). The J call is in doubt because the DNA end fits TRBJ2-7 better. This CDR3 is built from 11 residues. Per the germline V gene, CDR1 is SQVTM and CDR2 is ANQGSEA.

In this sample, this clonotype turned up once. CDR3 in DNA: TGCGCCAGCAGCTTGGGGGGGTTGCGTAATGAGCAGTTCTTC. This encodes CASSLGGLRNEQFF. The chain has TRBV5-1 and TRBJ2-1; D may be TRBD1 or TRBD2 (5 bases each). With 0 bases removed from V and 7 bases from J, the gap between germline ends came to 11 bases. This CDR3 region has 14 residues. CDR1 SGHRS and CDR2 YFSETQ come from the germline V gene.

This rearrangement joins TRBV2 to TRBJ2-2, with 8 bases identical to TRBD1. J lost 1 base, V lost 6 bases, and 4 bases had no gene match. In germline, CDR1 is SNHLY, CDR2 FYNNEI. The length of the CDR3 is 15 residues. CDR3 coding DNA: TGTGCCAGCAGAGCCGGGACAGGGAACACCGGGGAGCTGTTTTTT. Translated: CASRAGTGNTGELFF.

In this sample, this clonotype turned up a few times. CDR3 residues: CSALRTSAYEQYF. The DNA of the CDR3 is TGCAGTGCCCTGCGGACTAGCGCCTACGAGCAGTACTTC. The chain carries TRBV20-1 and TRBJ2-7; 9 bases match TRBD2. Germline assignment: CDR1 DFQATT and CDR2 SNEGSKA (reference sequence). V lost 6 bases to trimming and J lost 2 bases; unmatched junction nucleotides: 5. The CDR3 extends over 13 amino acids.